Listed here are 24 T cell receptor beta chains from one sample, sequenced in a study of brain T cells in children with intractable seizures. Sequencing used immunoSEQ multiplex PCR; TCRdb keeps in-frame clones, though not all of them. The sample holds around 100,000 clones, 94% seen once. This specimen was peripheral blood, taken at surgery. These receptors originate from a boy younger than two with hemimegalencephaly and intractable seizures.

The chain carries TRBV12-5 and TRBJ2-3, with D unresolved. The germline CDR1 and CDR2 sequences are LGHNT and FRNRAP. Trimming took off 1 base at V and 3 bases at J, with 5 bases between the two ends. This CDR3 is 13 amino acids long. In DNA form, the CDR3 reads TGTGCTAGTGGTTTGGCCACAACAGATACGCAGTATTTT. Its translation is CASGLATTDTQYF.

The chain employs TRBV9 and TRBJ2-7; TRBD2 matches 7 bases. Germline CDR1 SGDLS, CDR2 YYNGEE. The CDR3 loop spans 15 amino acids. V was clipped by 0 bases and J by 3 bases; unmatched bases: 6. The CDR3 DNA reads as TGTGCCAGCAGCGTAGGCCTAAGGACTAGCTACGAGCAGTACTTC. This encodes CASSVGLRTSYEQYF.

The chain joins TRBV5-8 to TRBJ1-3; D might be TRBD1 (6 bases). This CDR3 region has 15 residues. CDR1 is SGHTS, CDR2 YDEGEE, per germline. The V end was cut by 0 bases, the J end by 2 bases, with 9 bases between. In nucleotides, the CDR3 is TGTGCCAGCAGCTTGGACGGGGGGCCTGGAAACACCATATATTTT. Translated, it gives CASSLDGGPGNTIYF.

The V call is TRBV9, the J call TRBJ1-3, with unresolved D. Germline loops: CDR1 SGDLS, CDR2 YYNGEE. Trimming took 0 bases from V and 0 from J, leaving 13 bases between them. This CDR3 is built from 17 residues. CDR3 amino acids: CASSVVGARTSGNTIYF. In DNA form, the CDR3 reads TGTGCCAGCAGCGTAGTGGGCGCTAGAACCTCTGGAAACACCATATATTTT.

V and J are TRBV7-9 and TRBJ2-1, with TRBD2 matching over 7 bases. The V segment lost 1 base and the J segment 8 bases; nucleotides outside the gene matches: 8. The CDR3 runs 15 residues. CDR1 is SEHNR, CDR2 FQNEAQ, per germline (reference sequence). CDR3 residues: CASSLDGRLGDEQFF. DNA of the CDR3: TGTGCCAGCAGCTTAGACGGGAGGCTCGGGGATGAGCAGTTCTTC. The whole variable domain, remainder taken from reference TRBV7-9 and TRBJ2-1, is DTGVSQNPRHKITKRGQNVTFRCDPISEHNRLYWYRQTLGQGPEFLTYFQNEAQLEKSRLLSDRFSAERPKGSFSTLEIQRTEQGDSAMYLCASSLDGRLGDEQFFGPGTRLTVL.

J is TRBJ2-3 and V is TRBV28, with D possibly TRBD2 on 7 matching bases. The germline V gene has CDR1 MDHEN and CDR2 SYDVKM. The CDR3 runs 16 residues. The V end was cut by 6 bases, the J end by 2 bases, with 18 bases between. The CDR3 coding sequence is TGTGCCAGCAGCAAGGGGGGGACTACCTACACAGATACGCAGTATTTT. This codes for CASSKGGTTYTDTQYF.

This chain uses TRBV19 with TRBJ1-3; D is perhaps TRBD1 (5 bases). This CDR3 spans 19 amino acids. CDR1 LNHDA and CDR2 SQIVND come from the germline V gene (reference sequence). The V end was cut by 1 base, the J end by 6 bases, with 25 bases between. CDR3 sequence: CASSIGGVGTLPATNTIYF. For the CDR3, the DNA is TGTGCCAGTAGTATAGGGGGGGTGGGAACCCTTCCAGCAACAAACACCATATATTTT.

The J gene is TRBJ2-3, the V gene TRBV6-2 or TRBV6-3; 11 bases are shared with TRBD2. This CDR3 has 15 residues. Germline lookup yields CDR1 MNHEY and CDR2 SVGEGT. The V and J ends lost 5 bases and 4 bases, in that order; junction bases with no gene match: 5. The CDR3 sequence is CASSTGTSGPDTQYF. The CDR3 DNA reads TGTGCCAGCAGTACCGGGACTAGCGGTCCAGATACGCAGTATTTT.

This clone was counted once. This chain links TRBV11-2 with TRBJ1-5; D gene ambiguous. Germline loops: CDR1 SGHAT, CDR2 FQNNGV. The CDR3 contains 13 residues. Trimming cost V 5 bases and J 0 bases, with 5 bases left between them. The CDR3 here is CASSPHSNQPQHF. The CDR3 nucleotides read TGTGCCAGCAGCCCCCATAGCAATCAGCCCCAGCATTTT. Based on the CDR3 plus reference TRBV11-2 and TRBJ1-5, the full variable domain is EAGVAQSPRYKIIEKRQSVAFWCNPISGHATLYWYQQILGQGPKLLIQFQNNGVVDDSQLPKDRFSAERLKGVDSTLKIQPAKLEDSAVYLCASSPHSNQPQHFGDGTRLSIL.

About this clone itself: The same CDR3 can be traced to other DNA sequences in this sample. The rearrangement uses TRBV28 and TRBJ2-7; the D is unclear. The germline gives CDR1 MDHEN, CDR2 SYDVKM. There are 12 residues in the CDR3. Trimming stripped 2 bases from V and 4 bases from J, with 6 bases between. The CDR3: CASSLRGYEQYF. The CDR3 DNA sequence: TGTGCCAGCAGTTTACGCGGATACGAGCAGTACTTC.

The V call is TRBV7-2, the J call TRBJ2-5, with 11 bases that match TRBD2. V was pared by 4 bases and J by 0 bases, with 4 bases of the junction left unmatched. Germline V gives CDR1 SGHTA, CDR2 FQGNSA. The CDR3 is 16 residues long. CDR3 nucleotides: TGTGCCAGCAGCTCCGGACTAGCGGGCCACCAAGAGACCCAGTACTTC. It translates to CASSSGLAGHQETQYF. The complete variable domain, with remaining parts taken from reference TRBV7-2 and TRBJ2-5, reads GAGVSQSPSNKVTEKGKDVELRCDPISGHTALYWYRQSLGQGLEFLIYFQGNSAPDKSGLPSDRFSAERTGGSVSTLTIQRTQQEDSAVYLCASSSGLAGHQETQYFGPGTRLLVL.

V gene TRBV2 combines with J gene TRBJ2-7; D is ambiguous. CDR1 is SNHLY, CDR2 FYNNEI, per germline. V shed 6 bases and J shed 0 bases, with 3 bases lying between them. The CDR3 has 11 amino acids. CDR3 amino acids: CASSFSYEQYF. The CDR3 nucleotides are TGTGCCAGCAGCTTCTCCTACGAGCAGTACTTC.

The chain links TRBV28 to TRBJ2-7; perhaps TRBD1 as D (5 bases). The CDR3 is made up of 13 amino acids. Trimming removed 3 bases from V and 6 bases from J, with 12 bases in between. The V gene's germline CDR1 is MDHEN and CDR2 SYDVKM. CDR3 sequence: CASSFPGRGEQYF. CDR3 DNA sequence: TGTGCCAGCAGTTTCCCAGGAAGGGGCGAGCAGTACTTC.

The rearrangement links TRBV15 to TRBJ1-3, with a possible D match to TRBD1 (5 bases). V lost 5 bases, J lost 4 bases, and 18 bases lay in between. Per germline, CDR1 LNHNV and CDR2 YYDKDF (reference sequence). There are 16 residues in the CDR3. The CDR3 region has the DNA TGTGCCACCAGCCCCCGCCCAGGGCTGGGGGGAAACACCATATATTTT. It translates to CATSPRPGLGGNTIYF.

J is TRBJ2-7 and V is TRBV7-2; D call uncertain. Germline lookup yields CDR1 SGHTA and CDR2 FQGNSA. Trimming shortened V by 2 bases and J by 6 bases, and 8 bases separated the two germline ends. CDR3 size: 12 residues. The CDR3 nucleotides are TGTGCCAGCAGCTTAAAGGTTGGCGAGCAGTACTTC. Translated: CASSLKVGEQYF. The entire variable domain, with the rest obtained from reference TRBV7-2 and TRBJ2-7, is as follows: GAGVSQSPSNKVTEKGKDVELRCDPISGHTALYWYRQSLGQGLEFLIYFQGNSAPDKSGLPSDRFSAERTGGSVSTLTIQRTQQEDSAVYLCASSLKVGEQYFGPGTRLTVT.

The J gene is TRBJ2-7, the V gene TRBV5-1; D gene ambiguous. Trimming pared 4 bases from V and 5 bases from J, leaving 13 bases between. CDR1 is SGHRS and CDR2 is YFSETQ in the germline V gene. CDR3 length equals 13 residues. CDR3 bases: TGCGCCAGCAGCCCTGGGGTAGGAAACGAGCAGTACTTC. Translation: CASSPGVGNEQYF.

V usage is TRBV28 and J usage is TRBJ1-2; 7 bases align to TRBD1. V was clipped by 6 bases and J by 1 base; unmatched bases: 8. This CDR3 has 15 residues. Germline assignment: CDR1 MDHEN and CDR2 SYDVKM. The CDR3: CASSQRAGGNYGYTF. The CDR3 DNA sequence: TGTGCCAGCAGCCAAAGGGCAGGGGGTAACTATGGCTACACCTTC.

The chain combines TRBV4-1 with TRBJ2-5; the D call may be TRBD1 or TRBD2 (6 bases each). Germline lookup yields CDR1 MGHRA and CDR2 YSYEKL. Between the trimmed V and J ends, which lost 0 bases and 5 bases, there was a span of 19 bases. CDR3 size: 17 residues. The CDR3 coding sequence is TGCGCCAGCAGCCAAGAGGTCGCGGAGGGGGGTTGGGAGACCCAGTACTTC. Protein product: CASSQEVAEGGWETQYF.

CDR3 in DNA: TGTGCCAGCAGCTTTAGGACTAGCGATTACGAGCAGTACTTC. Encoded protein: CASSFRTSDYEQYF. V and J are TRBV5-6 and TRBJ2-7; 9 bases line up with TRBD2. There are 14 residues in the CDR3. Germline CDR1 SGHDT, CDR2 YYEEEE. Unmatched junction bases numbered 4, after V lost 2 bases and J lost 4 bases.

V and J are TRBV7-2 and TRBJ2-5; TRBD2 might be the D (6 bases). CDR1 is SGHTA and CDR2 is FQGNSA in the germline V gene. This CDR3 has 15 amino acids. V lost 2 bases and J 1 base, leaving 11 bases between the germline ends. The CDR3 sequence is CASSLTPTSQETQYF. The CDR3 DNA reads TGTGCCAGCAGCTTAACCCCGACTAGCCAAGAGACCCAGTACTTC.

The rearrangement uses TRBV7-2 and TRBJ2-7; TRBD2 aligns across 8 bases. The CDR3 spans 14 residues. The V gene end was trimmed by 1 base and the J gene end by 2 bases; junction bases not matched to a gene: 1. Germline V gene data show CDR1 as SGHTA and CDR2 as FQGNSA. The CDR3: CASSLVGGAYEQYF. The CDR3 DNA sequence: TGTGCCAGCAGCTTAGTCGGGGGGGCCTACGAGCAGTACTTC.

The count of this clone is one. V usage is TRBV7-6 and J usage is TRBJ1-5, with a possible D match to TRBD1 (5 bases). Germline-derived CDR1 and CDR2 are SGHVS and FNYEAQ. This CDR3 is 18 amino acids long. Trimming removed 0 bases at V and 6 bases at J, with 21 bases between. This chain's CDR3 is CASSLALKGRAPPQPQHF. CDR3 nucleotide sequence: TGTGCCAGCAGCTTAGCGCTAAAAGGCAGGGCCCCCCCTCAGCCCCAGCATTTT.

The chain carries TRBV24-1 and TRBJ2-2; TRBD2 agrees at 8 bases. The germline V gene encodes CDR1 KGHDR and CDR2 SFDVKD. The length of the CDR3 is 16 residues. V shed 7 bases, J shed 4 bases, and the junction held 10 bases outside the gene matches. In DNA, the CDR3 is TGTGCCACCAGCTGGACGGGGGGGTCCTCCACCGGGGAGCTGTTTTTT. Its protein product is CATSWTGGSSTGELFF.

V is TRBV19 and J is TRBJ2-3; tentatively, D is TRBD1 (6 bases). V lost 7 bases to trimming and J lost 3 bases, with 20 bases between them. The CDR3 is 16 amino acids. Germline lookup yields CDR1 LNHDA and CDR2 SQIVND (reference sequence). CDR3 in amino acids: CASTITGSRGTDTQYF. The CDR3 DNA sequence: TGTGCCAGTACCATAACAGGGTCCCGCGGAACAGATACGCAGTATTTT.